A single sample is the source of the 25 T cell receptor beta chains below, sequenced in a study of blood T cell repertoires in COVID-19. The repertoire was sequenced with immunoSEQ multiplex PCR; TCRdb's copy has only in-frame clones and lacks some. The sample includes 200,000 to 300,000 clones, around 90% seen only once; the top ten take 2% to 3%. The sample was PBMCs or T cells enriched from blood (not recorded which). These receptors were collected from a woman between 25 and 40 years old with acute COVID-19.

This rearrangement joins TRBV3-1 (or the pseudogene TRBV3-2) to TRBJ2-7, with 9 nucleotides matching TRBD1. Germline values: CDR1 LGHDT, CDR2 YNNKEL (reference sequence). J was trimmed by 2 bases and V by 1 base; bases with no gene match: 3. The CDR3 length is 15 residues. The CDR3 DNA reads as TGTGCCAGCAGCCAAGTGGGGACAGGGCCCTACGAGCAGTACTTC. Protein sequence: CASSQVGTGPYEQYF.

This chain uses TRBV10-2 with TRBJ1-6, with D perhaps matching TRBD1 (6 bases). This CDR3 has 17 residues. V lost 4 bases and J 0 bases, leaving 13 bases between the germline ends. Per the germline V gene, CDR1 is WSHSY and CDR2 is SAAADI. CDR3 residues: CASSGAKDSSYNSPLHF. As DNA, the CDR3 is TGCGCCAGCAGTGGGGCCAAGGACAGCTCCTATAATTCACCCCTCCACTTT.

The rearrangement joins TRBV6-1 to TRBJ2-7; TRBD2 agrees at 7 bases. With 2 bases clipped from V and 3 bases from J, the junction kept 1 base outside the gene matches. The germline V gene has CDR1 MNHNS and CDR2 SASEGT. The CDR3 consists of 13 residues. The CDR3 sequence is CASSEPGGYEQYF. CDR3 DNA: TGTGCCAGCAGTGAACCGGGGGGCTACGAGCAGTACTTC.

CDR3 sequence: CASSPSRQAKNIQYF. The CDR3 DNA is TGCGCCAGCAGCCCATCGAGACAAGCCAAAAACATTCAGTACTTC. The chain has TRBV4-1 and TRBJ2-4; D ambiguous. This CDR3 is built from 15 residues. With 4 bases removed from V and 0 bases from J, the gap between germline ends came to 10 bases. CDR1 MGHRA and CDR2 YSYEKL come from the germline V gene.

The gene calls are TRBV5-1 and TRBJ2-7; 10 nucleotides align to TRBD1. V was pared by 4 bases and J by 4 bases, with 5 bases of the junction left unmatched. Germline CDR1 and CDR2: SGHRS and YFSETQ. This CDR3 comprises 14 residues. CDR3 amino acids: CASSHGTGAYEQYF. As DNA, the CDR3 is TGCGCCAGCAGCCATGGGACAGGGGCTTACGAGCAGTACTTC.

The V and J genes are TRBV5-6 and TRBJ2-7; D might be TRBD2 (5 bases). V lost 2 bases to trimming and J lost 3 bases, with 15 bases between them. Germline CDR1 and CDR2: SGHDT and YYEEEE. The CDR3 is 15 amino acids. This CDR3 is CASSFLGERDYEQYF. For the CDR3, the DNA is TGTGCCAGCAGCTTCCTGGGAGAGCGCGACTACGAGCAGTACTTC.

The rearrangement joins TRBV10-1 to TRBJ1-1; D call uncertain. V was clipped by 2 bases and J by 4 bases, with 11 bases between them. CDR1 is WNHNN and CDR2 is SYGVQD in the germline V gene (reference sequence). This CDR3 region has 14 residues. In DNA, the CDR3 is TGCGCCAGCAGTGAGGAGGGTTGGGGCACTGAAGCTTTCTTT. Protein product: CASSEEGWGTEAFF.

The chain carries TRBV7-9 and TRBJ1-1; 8 nucleotides align to TRBD1. Germline assignment: CDR1 SEHNR and CDR2 FQNEAQ (reference sequence). This CDR3 region has 15 residues. J lost 5 bases, V lost 5 bases, and 10 bases had no gene match. The CDR3 here is CASSHPGDRKTEAFF. The CDR3 DNA is TGTGCCAGCAGCCACCCGGGGGACAGGAAGACTGAAGCTTTCTTT. The complete variable domain, with remaining parts taken from reference TRBV7-9 and TRBJ1-1, reads DTGVSQNPRHKITKRGQNVTFRCDPISEHNRLYWYRQTLGQGPEFLTYFQNEAQLEKSRLLSDRFSAERPKGSFSTLEIQRTEQGDSAMYLCASSHPGDRKTEAFFGQGTRLTVV.

The V call is TRBV10-2, the J call TRBJ1-6, with unresolved D. CDR1 is WSHSY, CDR2 SAAADI, per germline. The germline V and J ends were trimmed by 6 bases and 9 bases, with 21 bases remaining between them. The CDR3 runs 16 residues. The CDR3 protein is CASRRGNLYTGSPLHF. CDR3 nucleotide sequence: TGCGCCAGCAGACGGGGTAACCTTTATACCGGTTCACCCCTCCACTTT.

This CDR3 is CASKQGNQPQHF. The CDR3 DNA follows: TGTGCCAGCAAACAGGGCAATCAGCCCCAGCATTTT. The chain couples TRBV12-3 or TRBV12-4 to TRBJ1-5, with TRBD1 as a possible D gene (5 bases). This CDR3 region has 12 residues. V lost 7 bases and J 2 bases, leaving 6 bases between the germline ends.

DNA for the CDR3: TGTGCCAGCAGGTTTGGGGCTAGCGGGGGAAATGAGCAGTTCTTC. The encoded protein is CASRFGASGGNEQFF. J is TRBJ2-1 and V is TRBV2; 10 bases map to TRBD2. The germline V gene has CDR1 SNHLY and CDR2 FYNNEI. The CDR3 is 15 residues long. J was trimmed by 7 bases and V by 6 bases; bases with no gene match: 9. Combining the CDR3 with reference TRBV2 and TRBJ2-1 gives the whole variable domain EPEVTQTPSHQVTQMGQEVILRCVPISNHLYFYWYRQILGQKVEFLVSFYNNEISEKSEIFDDQFSVERPDGSNFTLKIRSTKLEDSAMYFCASRFGASGGNEQFFGPGTRLTVL.

This chain joins TRBV2 and TRBJ1-1, with 9 bases matching TRBD1. CDR1 SNHLY and CDR2 FYNNEI come from the germline V gene. The CDR3 totals 15 residues. The V gene end was trimmed by 6 bases and the J gene end by 0 bases; junction bases not matched to a gene: 5. DNA for the CDR3: TGTGCCAGCAGCCAACAGGGGGCAATGAACACTGAAGCTTTCTTT. It translates to CASSQQGAMNTEAFF.

V is TRBV19 and J is TRBJ1-2, with TRBD1 matching over 9 bases. This CDR3 is built from 17 residues. Germline CDR1 LNHDA, CDR2 SQIVND (reference sequence). V shed 6 bases, J shed 0 bases, and the junction held 11 bases outside the gene matches. CDR3 loop: CASSGRDRDSANYGYTF. The CDR3 bases are TGTGCCAGTAGCGGTCGGGACAGGGATTCGGCTAACTATGGCTACACCTTC.

The V call is TRBV5-1, the J call TRBJ1-1, with 9 positions matching TRBD1. Germline V lookup: CDR1 SGHRS, CDR2 YFSETQ. V was pared by 4 bases and J by 3 bases, with 7 bases of the junction left unmatched. This CDR3 has 15 residues. The CDR3 bases are TGCGCCAGCAGCGGGACAGGGCTCCTAGACACTGAAGCTTTCTTT. Translating gives CASSGTGLLDTEAFF.

J is TRBJ2-3 and V is TRBV5-1; D call uncertain. The CDR3 runs 13 residues. Germline V gene data show CDR1 as SGHRS and CDR2 as YFSETQ. The germline V and J ends were trimmed by 4 bases and 0 bases, with 6 bases remaining between them. The CDR3 DNA reads TGCGCCAGCAGCAGGAGTAGCACAGATACGCAGTATTTT. It specifies CASSRSSTDTQYF.

The rearrangement joins TRBV4-2 to TRBJ1-2, with 7 bases lining up with TRBD1. The CDR3 is 19 amino acids. The germline CDR1 and CDR2 sequences are LGHNA and YNFKEQ. V shed 4 bases, J shed 3 bases, and the junction held 20 bases outside the gene matches. In nucleotides, the CDR3 is TGTGCCAGCAGCCTCACCGGTATAATGACAGGGAGAAATGACTATGGCTACACCTTC. This translates into CASSLTGIMTGRNDYGYTF.

This sequence joins TRBV5-6 and TRBJ2-5; 10 bases fit TRBD2. This CDR3 has 15 amino acids. Germline V gene lookup returns CDR1 SGHDT and CDR2 YYEEEE. With 2 bases clipped from V and 5 bases from J, the junction kept 6 bases outside the gene matches. This chain's CDR3 is CASSFLAGAGETQYF. In DNA, the CDR3 is TGTGCCAGCAGCTTCCTAGCGGGGGCAGGGGAGACCCAGTACTTC.

The CDR3 region is CASSLVEGDRAFF. The DNA for the CDR3 is TGTGCCAGCAGTTTAGTAGAGGGGGACAGGGCTTTCTTT. This chain uses TRBV12-3 or TRBV12-4 with TRBJ1-1, with 8 positions matching TRBD1. V lost 1 base, J lost 11 bases, and 6 bases stayed unmatched. CDR3 length: 13 amino acids.

This chain uses TRBV2 with TRBJ1-1; tentatively, D is TRBD1 (6 bases). Per germline, CDR1 SNHLY and CDR2 FYNNEI. Trimming took off 8 bases at V and 10 bases at J, with 23 bases between the two ends. This CDR3 is built from 14 residues. CDR3: CASVRQAGEPGAFF. DNA for the CDR3: TGTGCCAGCGTTAGACAGGCTGGTGAACCTGGAGCTTTCTTT.

This clone was counted a few times. The V call is TRBV5-1, the J call TRBJ1-1, with 8 positions matching TRBD1. The V gene end was trimmed by 2 bases and the J gene end by 4 bases; junction bases not matched to a gene: 7. Germline V lookup: CDR1 SGHRS, CDR2 YFSETQ. CDR3 length equals 15 residues. The CDR3 bases are TGCGCCAGCAGCTTCTCCGGACAGGGAGGCACTGAAGCTTTCTTT. Translated, it gives CASSFSGQGGTEAFF. The whole variable domain, remainder taken from reference TRBV5-1 and TRBJ1-1, is KAGVTQTPRYLIKTRGQQVTLSCSPISGHRSVSWYQQTPGQGLQFLFEYFSETQRNKGNFPGRFSGRQFSNSRSEMNVSTLELGDSALYLCASSFSGQGGTEAFFGQGTRLTVV.

In this sample, this clone turned up a few times. This rearrangement joins TRBV27 to TRBJ1-2, with 11 bases lining up with TRBD1. The CDR3 contains 17 residues. J lost 2 bases, V lost 5 bases, and 10 bases had no gene match. The V gene's germline CDR1 is MNHEY and CDR2 SMNVEV (reference sequence). The CDR3 reads CASSHRTGGEPNYGYTF. The CDR3 DNA reads TGTGCCAGCAGTCATCGGACAGGGGGCGAACCCAACTATGGCTACACCTTC.

This clone was detected only a few times. This rearrangement joins TRBV19 to TRBJ1-4; 7 bases are shared with TRBD1. V trimming: 5 bases; J trimming: 5 bases; junction bases outside the gene matches: 11. The V gene's germline CDR1 is LNHDA and CDR2 SQIVND (reference sequence). There are 16 residues in the CDR3. The CDR3 DNA sequence: TGTGCCAGTAGTCCCCGGCGGACAGGCCTCAATGAAAAACTGTTTTTT. This translates into CASSPRRTGLNEKLFF.

J is TRBJ1-1 and V is TRBV30; 8 nucleotides line up with TRBD1. V dropped 5 bases and J dropped 3; count of bases not matched to a gene: 2. The CDR3 contains 12 residues. Germline-derived CDR1 and CDR2 are GTSNPN and SVGIG (reference sequence). The CDR3 DNA reads TGTGCCTGGGACAGGGGCTACACTGAAGCTTTCTTT. Translated, it gives CAWDRGYTEAFF. The variable domain in full, with the rest retrieved from reference TRBV30 and TRBJ1-1, is SQTIHQWPATLVQPVGSPLSLECTVEGTSNPNLYWYRQAAGRGLQLLFYSVGIGQISSEVPQNLSASRPQDRQFILSSKKLLLSDSGFYLCAWDRGYTEAFFGQGTRLTVV.

This chain's CDR3 is CASSLKTVTGELFF. The CDR3 DNA reads as TGTGCCAGCAGCCTAAAGACAGTTACCGGGGAGCTGTTTTTT. The chain uses TRBV7-2 and TRBJ2-2, with D maybe TRBD1 (5 bases). V dropped 5 bases and J dropped 5 bases, with 12 bases sitting between them. CDR1 and CDR2 (germline): SGHTA, FQGNSA. This CDR3 region has 14 residues.

The sample holds a few counts of this clone. The chain couples TRBV4-1 to TRBJ1-2; D might be TRBD1 (6 bases). V lost 2 bases and J lost 1, with 17 bases in between. Germline CDR1 is MGHRA and CDR2 is YSYEKL. CDR3 length equals 17 residues. CDR3 residues: CASSQLYPGQSNYGYTF. The DNA of the CDR3 is TGCGCCAGCAGCCAACTTTACCCGGGACAAAGTAACTATGGCTACACCTTC.